This T cell receptor beta chain stems from a study of shared clonotypes between healthy human individuals. General study findings and limits: Naive subsets typically showed greater estimated richness than memory subsets. Clonotype sharing across a few donors was observed for around 4.8% of naive CD4 clonotypes.

In the naive CD8 group, cells lacked CD45RO and were positively selected for CCR7, so terminally differentiated effector memory CD45RA+ cells were left out. Each subset's genomic DNA was shared equally among a number of immunoSEQ plates. Using around 180 ng DNA, 25,000 to 35,000 T cell genomes, the sorted-subset replicate PCRs were run. TCRdb's copy holds only in-frame clones and misses some; the assay was immunoSEQ multiplex PCR. The sample carries some 2,000,000 clones, less than 95% recorded once. After removal of 5 bases from V and 4 bases from J, the junction contained 5 bases not matched to a gene. Per germline, CDR1 SGHDT and CDR2 YYEEEE. CDR3 length equals 13 residues. In regard to this clone: Its antigen is as yet unknown. The identical CDR3 is also encoded by other nucleotide sequences in the sample.

The sequence derives from a man younger than 35 in good health. Specimen: naive CD8+ T cells sorted from blood. The chain uses TRBV5-6 and TRBJ2-7; TRBD2 matches 8 bases. Here the CDR3 DNA reads TGTGCCAGCAGTTGGGCGGGAGGATACGAGCAGTACTTC. Translation gives CASSWAGGYEQYF. Filled out from reference TRBV5-6 and TRBJ2-7, the complete variable domain reads DAGVTQSPTHLIKTRGQQVTLRCSPKSGHDTVSWYQQALGQGPQFIFQYYEEEERQRGNFPDRFSGHQFPNYSSELNVNALLLGDSALYLCASSWAGGYEQYFGPGTRLTVT.